Below, 15 T cell receptor beta chains from the same sample are listed, as sequenced in a study of T cell changes during pregnancy in multiple sclerosis. Sequenced by immunoSEQ multiplex PCR; TCRdb stores in-frame clones only, minus some. The table lists 30,000 to 40,000 clones, almost 90% of them singletons. The input for sequencing was CD4+ T cells from peripheral blood mononuclear cells, taken in the second trimester of pregnancy. Receptors originate from a female donor with multiple sclerosis, enrolled in a pregnancy study.

The chain uses TRBV5-8 and TRBJ1-3; D gene ambiguous. Germline loops: CDR1 SGHTS, CDR2 YDEGEE. Trimming removed 5 bases at V and 0 bases at J, with 9 bases between. CDR3 length: 14 amino acids. For the CDR3, the DNA is TGTGCCAGCAGTTTTGGGAGCTCTGGAAACACCATATATTTT. The encoded protein is CASSFGSSGNTIYF.

The J gene is TRBJ2-3, the V gene TRBV9; 7 positions match TRBD2. This CDR3 contains 16 residues. V lost 0 bases, J lost 0 bases, and 4 bases stayed unmatched. Germline loops: CDR1 SGDLS, CDR2 YYNGEE. Here the CDR3 DNA reads TGTGCCAGCAGCGTAGGTCCTAGCGGTAGCACAGATACGCAGTATTTT. Protein: CASSVGPSGSTDTQYF.

CDR3 DNA sequence: TGCAGCGCGACTTTCCAGGGAAAACTGTTTTTT. Protein: CSATFQGKLFF. This rearrangement joins TRBV20-1 to TRBJ1-4, with D perhaps TRBD1 (5 bases). CDR1 and CDR2 from the germline V gene are DFQATT and SNEGSKA (reference sequence). The CDR3 loop spans 11 amino acids.

The chain joins TRBV9 to TRBJ2-3; 8 positions agree with TRBD2. Germline CDR1 reads SGDLS; CDR2 reads YYNGEE. This CDR3 region has 15 residues. V was pared by 0 bases and J by 6 bases, with 6 bases of the junction left unmatched. This chain's CDR3 is CASSVASGPGDTQYF. In nucleotides, the CDR3 is TGTGCCAGCAGCGTAGCTAGCGGGCCTGGGGATACGCAGTATTTT.

The rearrangement joins TRBV7-2 to TRBJ2-1, with 14 bases aligning to TRBD2. The germline CDR1 and CDR2 sequences are SGHTA and FQGNSA. Trimming at V came to 5 bases and at J to 7 bases, leaving 7 bases not matched to a gene. The CDR3 totals 16 residues. The CDR3 sequence: CASSAGLAGGENEQFF. The CDR3 DNA sequence: TGTGCCAGCAGCGCAGGACTAGCGGGAGGAGAAAATGAGCAGTTCTTC.

This clone was observed once. V gene TRBV19 combines with J gene TRBJ1-1; 8 bases are shared with TRBD1. Germline trimming cut 5 bases from V and 5 bases from J; bases unmatched to any gene: 10. CDR3 length equals 15 residues. Germline values: CDR1 LNHDA, CDR2 SQIVND (reference sequence). The CDR3 sequence: CASSELRQGMTEAFF. The CDR3 bases are TGTGCCAGTAGTGAACTACGACAGGGGATGACTGAAGCTTTCTTT. The full variable domain, rest sourced from reference TRBV19 and TRBJ1-1, is DGGITQSPKYLFRKEGQNVTLSCEQNLNHDAMYWYRQDPGQGLRLIYYSQIVNDFQKGDIAEGYSVSREKKESFPLTVTSAQKNPTAFYLCASSELRQGMTEAFFGQGTRLTVV.

V usage is TRBV7-2 and J usage is TRBJ2-3; D is unclear. The CDR3 loop spans 14 amino acids. The V gene lost 1 base and the J gene lost 4 bases, with 9 bases spanning the gap. CDR1 is SGHTA and CDR2 is FQGNSA in the germline V gene. In DNA, the CDR3 is TGTGCCAGCAGCTTAGAACTAACGGCAGATACGCAGTATTTT. Its protein is CASSLELTADTQYF.

This rearrangement joins TRBV7-9 to TRBJ2-7; the D is unclear. The CDR3 has 14 amino acids. Looked up from germline, CDR1 is SEHNR and CDR2 is FQNEAQ (reference sequence). Trimming left V 1 base short and J 2 bases short, with 9 bases between. Here the CDR3 reads CASSLVASTYEQYF. DNA for the CDR3: TGTGCCAGCAGCTTAGTAGCCAGCACCTACGAGCAGTACTTC.

CDR3 sequence reads: CASSSDGKNTEAFF. CDR3 sequence (DNA): TGCGCCAGCAGCTCCGACGGGAAGAACACTGAAGCTTTCTTT. This chain links TRBV5-1 with TRBJ1-1; no definite D call. Looked up from germline, CDR1 is SGHRS and CDR2 is YFSETQ. The CDR3 runs to 14 residues. Between the trimmed V and J ends, which lost 3 bases and 1 base, there was a span of 10 bases.

J is TRBJ2-1 and V is TRBV18, with TRBD1 matching over 9 bases. CDR3 length: 16 amino acids. V lost 3 bases to trimming and J lost 2 bases; unmatched junction nucleotides: 5. Germline CDR1 reads KGHSH; CDR2 reads LQKENI. CDR3 residues: CASSPLGQGPYNEQFF. The CDR3 bases are TGTGCCAGCTCACCCTTGGGACAGGGTCCCTACAATGAGCAGTTCTTC. Drawing the rest from reference TRBV18 and TRBJ2-1, the complete variable domain is NAGVMQNPRHLVRRRGQEARLRCSPMKGHSHVYWYRQLPEEGLKFMVYLQKENIIDESGMPKERFSAEFPKEGPSILRIQQVVRGDSAAYFCASSPLGQGPYNEQFFGPGTRLTVL.

The chain combines TRBV27 with TRBJ1-3; D remains ambiguous. The CDR3 runs 10 residues. Germline V gene sequence: CDR1 MNHEY, CDR2 SMNVEV (reference sequence). CDR3 bases: TGTGCGGCAGCTGGAAACACCATATATTTT. Translating gives CAAAGNTIYF.

As DNA, the CDR3 is TGTGCCTGGAGAAGGGGGTTGAACACTGAAGCTTTCTTT. Amino acids: CAWRRGLNTEAFF. This sequence joins TRBV30 and TRBJ1-1; a possible D gene is TRBD1 (6 bases). CDR1 is GTSNPN, CDR2 SVGIG, per germline (reference sequence). The CDR3 contains 13 residues. Trimming took off 3 bases at V and 0 bases at J, with 8 bases between the two ends.

There are a few counts of this clone. The chain uses TRBV5-4 and TRBJ2-7; 7 bases fit TRBD1. CDR1 is SGHNT and CDR2 is YYREEE in the germline V gene (reference sequence). The CDR3 is 14 residues long. V gave up 5 bases and J gave up 0 bases; unmatched junction bases: 5. Here the CDR3 reads CASRGTEPSYEQYF. DNA for the CDR3: TGTGCCAGCAGGGGGACAGAGCCCTCCTACGAGCAGTACTTC.

The chain links TRBV6-1 to TRBJ2-1; TRBD1 aligns across 8 bases. Per germline, CDR1 MNHNS and CDR2 SASEGT. There are 13 residues in the CDR3. Trimming cost V 9 bases and J 6 bases; bases outside gene matches: 7. CDR3 region: CASITGGVNEQFF. In nucleotides, the CDR3 is TGTGCCAGTATTACAGGGGGTGTCAATGAGCAGTTCTTC.

The CDR3 nucleotides are TGTGCCAGCAGCAACCGGGACAGGGGGGGCTACGAGCAGTACTTC. Protein product: CASSNRDRGGYEQYF. The chain links TRBV11-2 to TRBJ2-7, with 11 bases aligning to TRBD1. In germline, CDR1 is SGHAT, CDR2 FQNNGV. This CDR3 contains 15 residues. The junction had 6 bases not matched to a gene; V was cut back by 5 bases and J by 3 bases.